This is a list of T cell receptor beta chains from one sample in a study of human T cells and chemical hapten exposure. TCRdb itself ran the RACE reads through MiXCR, one entry per CDR3 protein. The sample has 180,000 or so distinct CDR3 sequences; under 35% are singletons. This specimen was whole blood, taken in connection with sensitization to the hapten diphenylcyclopropenone (DPC). The receptor set was obtained from a woman in her 30s with alopecia areata. Some clones in this sample may be carry-over from other donors' samples. Each CDR3 is given with its conserved first and last residue. The D gene is left open where the match is weak. Only some rows state a clone size, as once, few, many or a class for expanded clones.

clone size | J gene | D gene | V gene | CDR3 protein | CDR3 DNA
few | TRBJ1-1 | . | TRBV18 | CASSRGGAGTEAFF | TGTGCCAGCTCACGGGGGGGTGCCGGGACTGAAGCTTTCTTT
few | TRBJ2-1 | . | TRBV9 | CASSRSDNEQFF | TGTGCCAGCAGCCGGTCTGATAATGAGCAGTTCTTC
. | TRBJ2-1 | TRBD2 | TRBV5-4 | CASSPLRGAPEQFF | TGTGCCAGCAGCCCCTTGCGGGGGGCCCCGGAGCAGTTCTTC
few | TRBJ2-7 | TRBD1 | TRBV7-2 | CVSSLDGTGTYYEQYF | TGTGTCAGCAGCTTAGACGGGACAGGGACCTACTACGAGCAGTACTTC
. | TRBJ2-5 | TRBD2 | TRBV7-6 | CASSLGLAGLKTQYF | TGTGCCAGCAGCTTAGGACTAGCGGGATTGAAGACCCAGTACTTC
. | TRBJ2-7 | . | TRBV6-2/TRBV6-3 | CASSRLLRLAQTYEQYF | TGTGCCAGCAGTCGCCTCCTCCGTCTAGCGCAGACCTACGAGCAGTACTTC
. | TRBJ1-1 | . | TRBV27 | CATRRGGTEAFF | TGTGCCACCAGGAGGGGGGGCACTGAAGCTTTCTTT
few | TRBJ2-7 | . | TRBV7-8 | CASSTSRNSYEQYF | TGTGCCAGCAGCACCAGCAGGAATTCCTACGAGCAGTACTTC
. | TRBJ1-5 | . | TRBV10-3 | CAISTGGPSNQPQHF | TGTGCCATCAGTACTGGGGGGCCAAGCAATCAGCCCCAGCATTTT
many | TRBJ2-7 | TRBD2 | TRBV29-1 | CSVEISGTGEQYF | TGCAGCGTTGAGATAAGCGGGACCGGGGAGCAGTACTTC
few | TRBJ1-1 | . | TRBV29-1 | CSATGKASTEAFF | TGCAGCGCCACCGGGAAGGCGAGCACTGAAGCTTTCTTT
many | TRBJ2-3 | TRBD1 | TRBV12-3/TRBV12-4 | CASSLETGSTDTQYF | TGTGCCAGCAGTTTGGAGACAGGGAGCACAGATACGCAGTATTTT
few | TRBJ2-2 | TRBD2 | TRBV9 | CASSVRTSNHAGELFF | TGTGCCAGCAGCGTTCGGACTAGTAATCACGCCGGGGAGCTGTTTTTT
. | TRBJ2-3 | TRBD2 | TRBV27 | CASSLLAGGVTDTQYF | TGTGCCAGCAGTTTACTAGCGGGGGGGGTCACAGATACGCAGTATTTT
. | TRBJ1-1 | . | TRBV29-1 | CSVIPQQGGTEAFF | TGCAGCGTTATTCCCCAACAGGGAGGCACTGAAGCTTTCTTT
. | TRBJ2-2 | TRBD2 | TRBV11-2 | CALARRGGIGELFF | TGTGCCCTGGCGAGGCGGGGGGGCATCGGGGAGCTGTTTTTT
once | TRBJ2-1 | . | TRBV11-2 | CASSSGRQGRNNEQFF | TGTGCCAGCAGCTCGGGAAGGCAGGGGAGGAACAATGAGCAGTTCTTC
few | TRBJ2-3 | TRBD1 | TRBV7-2 | CASSPRQGPDTQYF | TGTGCCAGCAGCCCTAGACAGGGGCCAGATACGCAGTATTTT
few | TRBJ1-3 | . | TRBV28 | CASSFPGNTIYF | TGTGCCAGCAGTTTTCCAGGAAACACCATATATTTT
once | TRBJ2-2 | TRBD1 | TRBV6-2/TRBV6-3 | CATMDRANTGELFF | TGTGCCACAATGGACAGGGCGAACACCGGGGAGCTGTTTTTT
. | TRBJ1-2 | . | TRBV9 | CASSFSTDVMLGYTF | TGTGCCAGCAGCTTTTCGACAGACGTCATGCTTGGCTACACCTTC
. | TRBJ1-2 | TRBD1 | TRBV7-2 | CASTQRTGTETYGYTF | TGTGCCAGCACACAAAGGACCGGGACAGAGACTTATGGCTACACCTTC
. | TRBJ2-1 | . | TRBV4-2 | CASSQQGINNEQFF | TGTGCCAGCAGCCAACAGGGGATAAACAATGAGCAGTTCTTC
. | TRBJ2-3 | . | TRBV15 | CATSMDSTDTQYF | TGTGCCACCAGCATGGACAGCACAGATACGCAGTATTTT
few | TRBJ2-7 | . | TRBV28 | CASSGSDYSSYEQYF | TGTGCCAGCAGCGGCAGCGACTACAGCTCCTACGAGCAGTACTTC
many | TRBJ2-1 | . | TRBV2 | CASSESREQFF | TGTGCCAGCAGTGAGTCCCGGGAGCAGTTCTTC
. | TRBJ2-7 | . | TRBV7-2 | CASSLGLIVSYEQYF | TGTGCCAGCAGCTTAGGTCTGATCGTCTCCTACGAGCAGTACTTC
. | TRBJ1-6 | . | TRBV4-1 | CASSQSGATYNSPLHF | TGCGCCAGCAGCCAGTCCGGGGCAACCTATAATTCACCCCTCCACTTT
few | TRBJ1-1 | . | TRBV7-2 | CASSLEAGLSTEAFF | TGTGCCAGCAGCTTAGAGGCAGGGTTGAGCACTGAAGCTTTCTTT
. | TRBJ2-1 | . | TRBV25-1 | CASSDVRGSHNEQFF | TGTGCCAGCAGTGACGTGAGGGGGTCCCACAATGAGCAGTTCTTC
. | TRBJ2-7 | . | TRBV4-2 | CASSQERTDFYEQYF | TGTGCCAGCAGCCAGGAAAGGACGGATTTCTACGAGCAGTACTTC
. | TRBJ2-7 | . | TRBV7-9 | CASSFSLRDEQYF | TGTGCCAGCAGCTTTTCGCTCCGAGACGAGCAGTACTTC